This T cell receptor (beta chain) was identified during a study of blood T cells in healthy people across ages (dated by TCRdb to the mid-2010s). Broadly, across the study: In model experiments, roughly one uniquely barcoded TCR beta cDNA molecule per two T cells was captured by template switching. Donors of different ages were randomly distributed across sequencing lanes to avoid experimental bias. The donors were split into four age groups: young (average about 16 years), middle-aged (39), aged (over 55) and long-lived (approximately 80). Two additional independent replicas of 1 million unique cDNA reads from the same blood draw were analyzed for two donors (one aged 18 to 30 and one aged 80 or older). To track age-related changes in TCR beta repertoire diversity, the study relied on deep sequencing normalized with unique cDNA molecular identifiers. Paper-wide results and their limitations: Since profiling was done on bulk unsorted PBMCs, naive and antigen-experienced compartments could not be conclusively compared. The percentage of naive T cells measured by flow cytometry correlated strongly with observed TCR beta diversity. Because donor CMV infection status was unknown, age-related changes in expanded clonotypes were potentially confounded. Total diversity estimates from one million sequenced T cells were considered lower bounds and underestimates. Compared with the aged group, the long-lived group had more naive CD4+ T cells, fewer expanded clones and increased TCR diversity, suggesting age selection. Observed TCR beta diversity per million T cells fell roughly linearly with age, and a significant reduction was already apparent by age approximately 40.

The table lists this clonotype with a few counts. The target of this receptor is not known. The junction shows a germline mismatch at one end, possibly a read error. Library preparation used 5' RACE. The listed sequencing device is Illumina HiSeq 2500. A second PCR of about 7 to 12 cycles was performed with a sample-barcoded 5' primer and a J-beta primer mix. A unique molecular identifier was introduced onto each TCR beta cDNA molecule by a template-switch 5' adaptor carrying 12 random nucleotides. At least 2.5 million CDR3-containing paired-end reads were obtained from each sample. The Mint cDNA synthesis kit, primed by a TRBC-specific oligonucleotide, was used to synthesize first-strand cDNA from all RNA. Following uracil-DNA glycosylase treatment, a first 18-cycle PCR with universal primers M1SS and BC2_uni_R was performed on all cDNA. The authors' analysis ran thus. For normalization, 1 million high-quality reads were randomly selected from each sample, with every read carrying a distinct molecular identifier. Instead of being binned into consensus sequences, reads with shared molecular identifiers were discarded. CDR3 identification, clonotype clustering and error correction used MiTCR with a Q25 quality threshold and the strictest error-elimination algorithm. Lower-bound total TCR beta diversity was estimated with a nonparametric unseen species model using Euler transformation. In TCRdb, the public reads were trimmed at Q25 with fastp and aligned with MiXCR, with productive beta chains retained. Rows with one shared CDR3 protein collapse into an entry with the most common genes and DNA. V and J calls and clone size were set by TCRdb, not the authors. The sample has around 850,000 distinct CDR3 sequences on record, about 36% of them singletons. 13% of the sample lies in the top ten.

Donors were around 37 systemically healthy Caucasian individuals from Russia aged roughly 6 to 90 years. Each donor gave around 9.9 milliliters of peripheral blood, collected into EDTA-treated Vacutainer tubes. Ficoll-Paque density-gradient centrifugation was used to isolate PBMCs, with at least 6.5 million per sample. Trizol reagent was used to extract total RNA from the PBMCs, yielding at least 5 micrograms per sample. Naive CD45RAhigh/CD27high T cell percentages were measured by flow cytometry on a PBMC aliquot from every donor. The CDR3 has 15 amino acids, counting the end cysteine and phenylalanine. The kept DNA is CDR3 alone, 45 bases in frame from the first base.

The chain links TRBV12-3 or TRBV12-4 with TRBJ2-3; the D gene is tentatively TRBD1 or TRBD2, each matching 5 bases. The origin of this receptor is a man younger than 35 in good health. Sequencing was done on a sample of blood. The CDR3 amino acid sequence is: CASSLAGVSTDAQYF. The DNA is as follows: TGTGCCAGCAGTTTAGCGGGGGTGAGCACAGATGCGCAGTATTTT.